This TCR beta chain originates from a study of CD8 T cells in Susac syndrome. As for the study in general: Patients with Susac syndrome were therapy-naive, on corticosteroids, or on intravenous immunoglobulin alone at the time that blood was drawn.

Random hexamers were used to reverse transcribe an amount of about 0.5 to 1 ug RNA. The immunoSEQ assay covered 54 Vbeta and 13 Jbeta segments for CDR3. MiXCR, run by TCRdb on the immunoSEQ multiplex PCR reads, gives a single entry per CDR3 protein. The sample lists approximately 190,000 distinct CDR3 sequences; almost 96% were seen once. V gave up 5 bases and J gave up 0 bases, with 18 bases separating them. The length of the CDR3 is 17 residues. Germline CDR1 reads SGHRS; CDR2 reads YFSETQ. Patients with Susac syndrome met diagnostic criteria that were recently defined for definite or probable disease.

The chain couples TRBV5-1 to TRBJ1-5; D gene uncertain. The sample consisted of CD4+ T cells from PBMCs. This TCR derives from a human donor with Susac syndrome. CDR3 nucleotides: TGCGCCAGCAGATTGCCTCTAGGCTTGCATAGCAATCAGCCCCAGCATTTT. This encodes CASRLPLGLHSNQPQHF. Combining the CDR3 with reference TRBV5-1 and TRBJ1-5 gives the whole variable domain KAGVTQTPRYLIKTRGQQVTLSCSPISGHRSVSWYQQTPGQGLQFLFEYFSETQRNKGNFPGRFSGRQFSNSRSEMNVSTLELGDSALYLCASRLPLGLHSNQPQHFGDGTRLSIL.